This T cell receptor beta chain was captured by sequencing in a study of shared clonotypes between healthy human individuals. As for the study in general: Sampling drew on donors who were a couple of women and a few men aged 18 to 49.

Details on this clone: The antigen is unknown.

The team ran DNA from unsorted PBMCs on ten immunoSEQ deep assay plates for sequencing. Assay: immunoSEQ multiplex PCR; the TCRdb copy retains only in-frame clones and omits some. The sample holds fewer than 650,000 clones, around three quarters seen once. Nashville, Tennessee was home to all donors, each a Caucasian adult. Findings of the study overall: The genetic and exposure-history diversity represented was limited by few donors.

Trimming cost V 5 bases and J 4 bases, with 17 bases left between them. The CDR3 covers 15 residues. The germline V gene has CDR1 MDHEN and CDR2 SYDVKM. The V call is TRBV28, the J call TRBJ1-1; D call uncertain. The clonotype was recovered from a woman aged 40-49 years in good health. Some clones in this sample may be carry-over from other donors' samples. Sequenced material: PBMCs. The CDR3 loop is CASSPAGSWVTEAFF. The DNA for the CDR3 is TGTGCCAGCAGTCCCGCGGGGAGCTGGGTCACTGAAGCTTTCTTT.